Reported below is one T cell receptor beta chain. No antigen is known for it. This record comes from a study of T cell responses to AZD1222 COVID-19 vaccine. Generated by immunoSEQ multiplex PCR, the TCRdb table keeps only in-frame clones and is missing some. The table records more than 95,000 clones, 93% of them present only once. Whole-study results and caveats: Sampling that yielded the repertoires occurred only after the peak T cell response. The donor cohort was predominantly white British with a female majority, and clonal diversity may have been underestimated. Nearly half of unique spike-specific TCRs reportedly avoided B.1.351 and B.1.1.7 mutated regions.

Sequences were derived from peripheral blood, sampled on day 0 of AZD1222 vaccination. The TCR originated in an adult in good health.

The CDR3 protein is CASSLGHRTDTQYF. CDR3 DNA: TGTGCCAGCAGTTTAGGACACCGCACAGATACGCAGTATTTT. The rearrangement uses TRBV27 and TRBJ2-3; TRBD1 might be the D (5 bases). CDR3 size: 14 residues. Germline CDR1 reads MNHEY; CDR2 reads SMNVEV (reference sequence). V lost 2 bases and J lost 1, with 7 bases in between.